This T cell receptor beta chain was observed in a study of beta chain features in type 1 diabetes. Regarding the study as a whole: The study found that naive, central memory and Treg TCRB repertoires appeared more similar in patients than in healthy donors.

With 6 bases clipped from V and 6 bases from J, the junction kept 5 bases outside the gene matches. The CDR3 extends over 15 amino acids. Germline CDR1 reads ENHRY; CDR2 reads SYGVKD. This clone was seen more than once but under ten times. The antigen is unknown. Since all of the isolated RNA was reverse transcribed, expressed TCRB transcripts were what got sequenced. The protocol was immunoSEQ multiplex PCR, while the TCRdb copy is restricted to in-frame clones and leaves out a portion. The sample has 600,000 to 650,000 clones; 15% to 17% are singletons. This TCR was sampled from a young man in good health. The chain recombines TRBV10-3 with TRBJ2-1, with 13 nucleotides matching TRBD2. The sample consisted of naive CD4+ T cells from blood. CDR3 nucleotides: TGTGCCATCAGGCCCGGACTAGCGGGAGCCAATGAGCAGTTCTTC. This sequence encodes CAIRPGLAGANEQFF.